The TCR beta chain described here comes from a study of OX40 agonist ivuxolimab in advanced cancers. Study context: Every patient in dose escalation had hepatocellular carcinoma, melanoma, renal cell or head and neck cancer.

Assay used: immunoSEQ multiplex PCR; TCRdb lists only in-frame clones, some missing. The sample records under 85,000 clones, 90% being singletons. Sequencing was performed on CD4+ or CD8+ T cells sorted from blood, taken in a trial of the OX40 agonist ivuxolimab. The origin of this receptor is an adult with an advanced solid tumor such as melanoma, head and neck, liver or kidney cancer.

CDR3 DNA sequence: TGTGCCAGCAGCCAACATGCGGTACAGAACAATTCACCCCTCCACTTT. Its protein is CASSQHAVQNNSPLHF. This chain links TRBV4-2 with TRBJ1-6; no definite D call. Germline CDR1 reads LGHNA; CDR2 reads YNFKEQ. V lost 2 bases and J lost 7, with 15 bases in between. This CDR3 comprises 16 residues.